This TCR beta chain comes out of a study of cytomegalovirus exposure and HLA in healthy donors. With 60 Vbeta and 13 Jbeta primers, the PCR was carried out. Data came from immunoSEQ multiplex PCR; TCRdb stores just in-frame clones and leaves some out. The data show 200,000 to 250,000 clones, around four fifths seen once. From germline, CDR1 is LGHNA and CDR2 YNFKEQ. The CDR3 is 15 residues long. With V trimmed by 2 bases and J by 6 bases, 8 bases remained unmatched. The specimen sequenced was PBMCs. The chain is built from TRBV4-2 and TRBJ2-7; TRBD1 aligns across 9 bases. The sequence was collected from a boy between 2 and 10 years old in good health and CMV-seronegative. The CDR3 DNA reads as TGTGCCAGCAGCCAAAAGGGACAGGGTAATGGCGAGCAGTACTTC. Its translation is CASSQKGQGNGEQYF.